The text below deals with one T cell receptor (beta chain). Sample-barcoded 5' priming and a J-beta primer mix drove a second PCR of roughly 6 to 12 cycles. Sequencing recovered at least 3 million CDR3-containing paired-end reads from each sample. TCRdb re-called the 5' RACE reads with MiXCR, one entry per CDR3 protein. The sample holds 1.6 million or so distinct CDR3 sequences, about 31% seen once. This record belongs to a study of blood T cells in healthy people across ages. The source material was blood. The TCR originated in a woman aged 30 to 39 in good health.

Here the CDR3 reads CASSPQREASYEQYF. The CDR3, as DNA: TGTGCCAGCAGCCCTCAGCGGGAGGCGTCCTACGAGCAGTACTTC. This chain links TRBV7-6 with TRBJ2-7; 9 bases align to TRBD2. The CDR3 runs 15 residues. Germline CDR1 and CDR2: SGHVS and FNYEAQ. The ends lost 5 bases at V and 1 base at J; junction bases unmatched: 6. The entire variable domain, with the rest obtained from reference TRBV7-6 and TRBJ2-7, is as follows: GAGVSQSPRYKVTKRGQDVALRCDPISGHVSLYWYRQALGQGPEFLTYFNYEAQQDKSGLPNDRFSAERPEGSISTLTIQRTEQRDSAMYRCASSPQREASYEQYFGPGTRLTVT.